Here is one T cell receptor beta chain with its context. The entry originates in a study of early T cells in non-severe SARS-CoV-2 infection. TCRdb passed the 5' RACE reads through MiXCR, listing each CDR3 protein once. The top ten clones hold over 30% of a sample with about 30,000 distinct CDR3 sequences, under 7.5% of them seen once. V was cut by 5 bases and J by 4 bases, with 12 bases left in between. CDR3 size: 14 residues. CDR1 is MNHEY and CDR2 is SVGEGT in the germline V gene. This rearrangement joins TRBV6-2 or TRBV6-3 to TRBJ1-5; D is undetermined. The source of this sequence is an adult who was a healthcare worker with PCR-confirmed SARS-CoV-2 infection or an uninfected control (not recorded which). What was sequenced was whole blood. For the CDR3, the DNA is TGTGCCAGCAGTGGGGAGTGGGAGAATCAGCCCCAGCATTTT. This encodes CASSGEWENQPQHF.